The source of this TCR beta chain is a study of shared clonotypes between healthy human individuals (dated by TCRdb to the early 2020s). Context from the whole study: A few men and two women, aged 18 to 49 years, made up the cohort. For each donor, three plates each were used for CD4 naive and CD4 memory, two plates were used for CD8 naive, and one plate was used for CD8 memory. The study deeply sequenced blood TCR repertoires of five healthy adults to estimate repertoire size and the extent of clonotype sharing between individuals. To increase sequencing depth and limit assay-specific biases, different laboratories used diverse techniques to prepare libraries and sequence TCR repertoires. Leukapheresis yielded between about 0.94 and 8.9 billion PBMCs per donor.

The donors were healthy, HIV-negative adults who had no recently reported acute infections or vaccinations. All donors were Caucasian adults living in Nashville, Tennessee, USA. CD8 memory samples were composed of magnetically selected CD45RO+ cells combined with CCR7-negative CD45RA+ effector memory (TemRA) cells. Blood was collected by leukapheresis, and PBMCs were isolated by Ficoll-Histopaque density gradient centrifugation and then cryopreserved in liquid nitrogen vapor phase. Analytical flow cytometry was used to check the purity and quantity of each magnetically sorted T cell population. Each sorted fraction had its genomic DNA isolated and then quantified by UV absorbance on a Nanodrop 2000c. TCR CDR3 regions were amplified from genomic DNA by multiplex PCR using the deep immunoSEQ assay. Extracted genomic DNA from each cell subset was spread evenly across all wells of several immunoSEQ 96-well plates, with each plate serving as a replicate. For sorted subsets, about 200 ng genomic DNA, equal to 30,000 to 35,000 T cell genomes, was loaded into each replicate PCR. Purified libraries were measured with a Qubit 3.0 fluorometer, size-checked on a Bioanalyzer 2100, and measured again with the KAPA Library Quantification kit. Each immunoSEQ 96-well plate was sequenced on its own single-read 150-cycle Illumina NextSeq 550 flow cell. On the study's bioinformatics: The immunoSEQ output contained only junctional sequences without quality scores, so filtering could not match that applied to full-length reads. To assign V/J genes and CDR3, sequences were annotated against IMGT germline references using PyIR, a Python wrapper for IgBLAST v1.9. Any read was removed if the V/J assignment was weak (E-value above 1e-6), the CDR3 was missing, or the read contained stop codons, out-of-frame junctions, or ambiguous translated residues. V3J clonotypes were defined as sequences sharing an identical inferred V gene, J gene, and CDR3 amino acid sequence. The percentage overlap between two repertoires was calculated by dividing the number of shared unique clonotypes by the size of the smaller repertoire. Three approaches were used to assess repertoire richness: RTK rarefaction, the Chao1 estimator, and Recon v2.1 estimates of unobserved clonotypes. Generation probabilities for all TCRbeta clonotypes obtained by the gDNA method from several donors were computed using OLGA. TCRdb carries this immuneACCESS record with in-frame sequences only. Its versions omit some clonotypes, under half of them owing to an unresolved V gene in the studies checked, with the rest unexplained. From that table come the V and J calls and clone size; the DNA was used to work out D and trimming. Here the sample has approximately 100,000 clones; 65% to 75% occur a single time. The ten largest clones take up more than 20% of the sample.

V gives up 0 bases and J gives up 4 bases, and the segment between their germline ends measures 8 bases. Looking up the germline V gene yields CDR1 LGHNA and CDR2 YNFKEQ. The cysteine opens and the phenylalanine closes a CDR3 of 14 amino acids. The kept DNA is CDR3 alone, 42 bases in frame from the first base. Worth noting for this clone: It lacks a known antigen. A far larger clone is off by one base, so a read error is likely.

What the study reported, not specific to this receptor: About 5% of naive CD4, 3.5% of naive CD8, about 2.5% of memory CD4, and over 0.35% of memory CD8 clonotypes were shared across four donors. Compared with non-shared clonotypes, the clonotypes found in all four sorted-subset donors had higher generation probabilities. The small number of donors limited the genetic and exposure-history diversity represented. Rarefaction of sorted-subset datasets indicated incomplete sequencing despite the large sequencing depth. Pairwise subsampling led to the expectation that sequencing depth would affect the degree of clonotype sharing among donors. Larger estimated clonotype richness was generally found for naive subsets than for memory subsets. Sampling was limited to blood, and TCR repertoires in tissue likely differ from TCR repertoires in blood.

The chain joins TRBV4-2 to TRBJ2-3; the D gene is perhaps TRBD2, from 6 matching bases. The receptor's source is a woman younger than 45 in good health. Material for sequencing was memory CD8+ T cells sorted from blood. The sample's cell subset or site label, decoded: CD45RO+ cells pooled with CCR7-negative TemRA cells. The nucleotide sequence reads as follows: TGTGCCAGCAGCCAAGACAGGGAGGCAGATACGCAGTATTTT. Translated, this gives CASSQDREADTQYF.